This entry concerns a single TCR beta chain. Its antigen is not identified. One end of the junction fails to match germline, which may point to a read error. This entry is derived from a study of tumor and adjacent non-tumor tissue in lung cancer. Across the study: The cohort had around twelve adenocarcinoma, a couple of squamous cell and 1 small cell patients.

RNA was extracted from bulk tissue without any cell sorting. Donors were chemotherapy-naive, newly diagnosed lung cancer surgical patients in China, August–late 2014. Three rounds of nested PCR, following a modified ARM-PCR protocol, produced the TCRbeta library. TCRdb fed the multiplex PCR reads into MiXCR, producing one record per CDR3 protein. The sample records 100,000 to 120,000 distinct CDR3 sequences, nearly 85% being singletons. This CDR3 has 14 amino acids. From germline, CDR1 is SGHAT and CDR2 FQNNGV. Study-wide points: In normal lung, the top 100 clones were significantly more dominant than in tumor.

The specimen sequenced was lung tumor tissue. The receptor was derived from a man between 65 and 80 years old with non-small cell lung cancer. The chain recombines TRBV11-2 with TRBJ2-2, with D possibly TRBD2 on 5 matching bases. The CDR3 nucleotides are TGTGCCAGCAGCTTGGACCGTATTACCGGGGAGCCGCTTTTT. Amino acids: CASSLDRITGEPLF.